The TCR beta chain under discussion was sequenced for a study of shared clonotypes between healthy human individuals. Worth noting for this clone: Other nucleotide sequences from this sample produce the same CDR3.

Measured with immunoSEQ multiplex PCR; TCRdb has only the in-frame clones, and not every one. The sample lists approximately 720,000 clones, more than 70% occurring once. Germline V lookup: CDR1 SGHRS, CDR2 YFSETQ. There are 14 residues in the CDR3. V lost 2 bases and J lost 1, with 9 bases in between. This clonotype originated in a woman aged 25 to 45 in good health. The sample was memory CD4+ T cells sorted from blood. Subset described: CD45RA-negative fraction. The rearrangement joins TRBV5-1 to TRBJ1-1, with D uncertain. The CDR3 nucleotides are TGCGCCAGCAGCTTAGGCCCGGCGAACACTGAAGCTTTCTTT. Encoded protein: CASSLGPANTEAFF.